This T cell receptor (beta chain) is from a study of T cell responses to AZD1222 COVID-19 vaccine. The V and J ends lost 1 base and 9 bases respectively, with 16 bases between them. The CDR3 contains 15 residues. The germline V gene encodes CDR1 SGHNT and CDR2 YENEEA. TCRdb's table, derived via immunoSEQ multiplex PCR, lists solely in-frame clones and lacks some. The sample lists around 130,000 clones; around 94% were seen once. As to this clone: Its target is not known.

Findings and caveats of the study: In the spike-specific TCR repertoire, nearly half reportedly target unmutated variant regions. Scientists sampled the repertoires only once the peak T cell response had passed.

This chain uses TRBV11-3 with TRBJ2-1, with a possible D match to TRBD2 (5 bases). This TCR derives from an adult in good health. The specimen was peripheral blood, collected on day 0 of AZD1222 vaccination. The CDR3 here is CASSLGVEGGGEQFF. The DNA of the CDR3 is TGTGCCAGCAGCTTAGGGGTTGAGGGCGGCGGTGAGCAGTTCTTC.